The clone carrying this T cell receptor beta chain was seen at least ten times. The data are from a study of T cells in Graves' hyperthyroidism and ophthalmopathy. Regions amplified from RNA transcripts were the TCR beta CDR3 regions. The TCR CDR3 was amplified in a first-round RT-PCR using the HTBI primer set. TCRdb used MiXCR to reprocess the multiplex PCR reads, holding one entry per CDR3 protein. This sample carries almost 250,000 distinct CDR3 sequences, approximately 25% of them seen once, and the ten largest clones take approximately 35%. CDR1 is MGHDK, CDR2 SYGVNS, per germline. The CDR3 runs 13 residues. The germline V and J ends were trimmed by 8 bases and 1 base, with 11 bases remaining between them.

The V and J genes are TRBV25-1 and TRBJ1-1; TRBD1 is a possible D gene (5 bases). The sequenced sample consisted of blood. This clonotype originated in a woman in her 40s with Graves' ophthalmopathy. The CDR3 DNA sequence: TGTGCCAGCCATGGGGGTAAGAACACTGAAGCTTTCTTT. Residues: CASHGGKNTEAFF. The entire variable domain, with the rest obtained from reference TRBV25-1 and TRBJ1-1, is as follows: EADIYQTPRYLVIGTGKKITLECSQTMGHDKMYWYQQDPGMELHLIHYSYGVNSTEKGDLSSESTVSRIRTEHFPLTLESARPSHTSQYLCASHGGKNTEAFFGQGTRLTVV.